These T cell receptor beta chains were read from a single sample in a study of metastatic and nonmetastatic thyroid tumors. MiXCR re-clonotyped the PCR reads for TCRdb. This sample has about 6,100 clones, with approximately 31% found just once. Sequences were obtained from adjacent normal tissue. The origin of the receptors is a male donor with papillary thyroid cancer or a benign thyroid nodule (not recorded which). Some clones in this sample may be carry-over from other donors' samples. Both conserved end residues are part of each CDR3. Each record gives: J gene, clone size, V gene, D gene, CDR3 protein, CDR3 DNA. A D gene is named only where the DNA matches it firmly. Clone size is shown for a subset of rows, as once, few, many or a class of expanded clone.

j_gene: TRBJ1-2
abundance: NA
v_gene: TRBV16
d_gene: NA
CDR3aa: CASSERSGYGYTF
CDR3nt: TGTGCCAGCAGCGAGAGATCTGGCTATGGCTACACCTTC

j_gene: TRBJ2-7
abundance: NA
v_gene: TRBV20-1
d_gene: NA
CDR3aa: CSAGRTDTYYEQYF
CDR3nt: TGCAGTGCCGGTCGGACGGACACCTACTACGAGCAGTACTTC

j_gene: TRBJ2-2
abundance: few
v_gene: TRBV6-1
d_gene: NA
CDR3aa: CASIRGVTTQGELFF
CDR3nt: TGTGCCAGCATAAGGGGAGTTACTACCCAAGGGGAGCTGTTTTTT

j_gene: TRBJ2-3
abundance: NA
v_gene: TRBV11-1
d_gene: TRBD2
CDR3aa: CASSSTSGGTGAQYF
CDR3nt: TGTGCCAGCAGCTCTACTAGCGGTGGAACGGGTGCGCAGTATTTT

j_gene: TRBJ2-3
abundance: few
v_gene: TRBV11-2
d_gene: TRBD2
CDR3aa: CASTDSGRLSTDTQYF
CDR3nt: TGTGCCAGCACCGATAGCGGGAGGCTGAGCACAGATACGCAGTATTTT

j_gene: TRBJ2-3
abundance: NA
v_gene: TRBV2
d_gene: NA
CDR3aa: CAIISRASGTDTQYF
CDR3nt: TGTGCCATCATCTCTCGGGCTTCGGGCACAGATACGCAGTATTTT

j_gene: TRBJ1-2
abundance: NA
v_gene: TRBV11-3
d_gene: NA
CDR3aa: CASRENQGSGYAF
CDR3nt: TGTGCCAGCAGAGAAAATCAGGGTAGTGGCTACGCCTTC

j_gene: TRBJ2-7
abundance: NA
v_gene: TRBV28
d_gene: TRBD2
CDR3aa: CASRAWTSGQDF
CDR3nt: TGTGCCAGCAGGGCGTGGACTAGCGGGCAGGACTTC

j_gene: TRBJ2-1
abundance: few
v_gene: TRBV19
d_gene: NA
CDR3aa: CASSIAGTTNEQFF
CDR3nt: TGTGCCAGTAGTATAGCCGGGACGACCAATGAGCAGTTCTTC

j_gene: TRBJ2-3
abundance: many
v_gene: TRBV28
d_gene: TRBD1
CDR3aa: CASSYPNRGPGGDTQYF
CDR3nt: TGTGCCAGCAGTTATCCCAACAGGGGCCCTGGAGGAGATACGCAGTATTTT

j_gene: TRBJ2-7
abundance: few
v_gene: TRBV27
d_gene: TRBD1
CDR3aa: CASRYGQGYEQYF
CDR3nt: TGTGCCAGCAGATACGGACAGGGCTACGAGCAGTACTTC

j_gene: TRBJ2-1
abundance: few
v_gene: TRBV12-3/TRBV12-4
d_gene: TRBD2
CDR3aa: CASSLVGGRAREQFF
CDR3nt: TGTGCCAGCAGTCTCGTCGGCGGGAGGGCCCGTGAGCAGTTCTTC

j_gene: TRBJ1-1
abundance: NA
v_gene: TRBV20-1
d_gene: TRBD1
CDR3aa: CSAHDSGTGDTEAFF
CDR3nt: TGCAGTGCACACGACTCCGGGACAGGGGACACTGAAGCTTTCTTT

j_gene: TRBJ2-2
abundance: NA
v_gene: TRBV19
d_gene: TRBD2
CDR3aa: CASSSWTRHGELFF
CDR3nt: TGTGCCAGTAGTTCGTGGACTAGACACGGGGAGCTGTTTTTT

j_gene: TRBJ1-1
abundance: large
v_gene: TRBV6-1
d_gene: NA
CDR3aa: CASLQGGDTEAFF
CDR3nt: TGTGCCAGTTTACAGGGAGGAGATACTGAAGCTTTCTTT

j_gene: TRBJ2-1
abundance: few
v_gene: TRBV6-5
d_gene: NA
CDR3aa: CASSLSSYNEQFF
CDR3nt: TGTGCCAGCAGTTTGTCCAGCTACAATGAGCAGTTCTTC

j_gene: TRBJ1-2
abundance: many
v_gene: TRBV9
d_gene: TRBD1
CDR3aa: CASSGRQGPYGYTF
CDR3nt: TGTGCCAGCAGCGGACGACAGGGACCTTATGGCTACACCTTC

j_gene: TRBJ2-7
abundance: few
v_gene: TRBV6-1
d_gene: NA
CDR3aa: CADPPRDTYEQYF
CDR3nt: TGTGCCGACCCCCCGAGGGACACCTACGAGCAGTACTTC

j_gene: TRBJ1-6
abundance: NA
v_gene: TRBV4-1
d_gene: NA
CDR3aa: CASSQYTEEGSPLHF
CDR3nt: TGCGCCAGCAGCCAATACACCGAGGAGGGTTCACCCCTCCACTTT

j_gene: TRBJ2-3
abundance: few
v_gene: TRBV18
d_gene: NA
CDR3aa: CASSSTGPGTDTQYF
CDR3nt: TGTGCCAGCTCATCAACCGGACCCGGCACAGATACGCAGTATTTT

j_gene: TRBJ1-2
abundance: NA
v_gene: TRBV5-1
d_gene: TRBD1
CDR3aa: CASSAGGGRTFFGYTF
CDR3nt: TGCGCCAGCAGCGCAGGAGGGGGCAGGACCTTCTTCGGCTACACCTTC

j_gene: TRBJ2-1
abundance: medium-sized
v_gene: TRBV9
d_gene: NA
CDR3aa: CASSVEGTRDNEQFF
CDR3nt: TGTGCCAGCAGCGTAGAGGGGACAAGAGACAATGAGCAGTTCTTC

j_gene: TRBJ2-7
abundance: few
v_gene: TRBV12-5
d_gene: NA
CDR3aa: CASGLVFGEQYF
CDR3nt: TGTGCTAGTGGTTTGGTGTTCGGGGAGCAGTACTTC

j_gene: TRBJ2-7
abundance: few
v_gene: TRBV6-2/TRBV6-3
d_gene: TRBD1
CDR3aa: CASRFTTGSSYEQYF
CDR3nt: TGTGCCAGCAGATTCACGACAGGGAGCTCCTACGAGCAGTACTTC

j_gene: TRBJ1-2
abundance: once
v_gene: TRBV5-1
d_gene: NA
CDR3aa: CASSTQDSYGYTF
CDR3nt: TGCGCCAGCAGCACTCAGGATTCCTATGGCTACACCTTC

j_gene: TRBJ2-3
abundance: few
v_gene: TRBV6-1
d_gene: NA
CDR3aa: CASSDTGSTQYF
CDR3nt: TGTGCCAGCAGCGATACAGGGTCAACGCAGTATTTT

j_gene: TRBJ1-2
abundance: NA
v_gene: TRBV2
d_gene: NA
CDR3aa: CASSAQVLNYCYTF
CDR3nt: TGTGCCAGCAGTGCACAGGTTTTAAACTATTGCTACACCTTC

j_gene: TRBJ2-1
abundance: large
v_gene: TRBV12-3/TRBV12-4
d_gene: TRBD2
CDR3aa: CASSLGGGRVHEQFF
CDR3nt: TGTGCCAGCAGTCTCGGCGGCGGGAGGGTCCATGAGCAGTTCTTC

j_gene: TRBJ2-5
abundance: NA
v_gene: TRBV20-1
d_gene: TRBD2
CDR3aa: CSARGGTSGKAETQYF
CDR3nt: TGCAGTGCTAGAGGTGGGACTAGCGGGAAGGCAGAGACCCAGTACTTC

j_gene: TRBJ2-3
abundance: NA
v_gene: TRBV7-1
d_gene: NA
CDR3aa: CASSSQGAAEGLSTDTQYF
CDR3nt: TGTGCCAGCAGCTCTCAAGGGGCCGCGGAGGGGCTTAGCACAGATACGCAGTATTTT

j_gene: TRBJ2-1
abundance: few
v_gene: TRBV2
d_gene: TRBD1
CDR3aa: CATGQGRNEQFF
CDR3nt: TGTGCTACCGGACAGGGGCGCAATGAGCAGTTCTTC

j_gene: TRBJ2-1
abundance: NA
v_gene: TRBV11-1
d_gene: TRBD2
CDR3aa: CASSRTSASYNEQFF
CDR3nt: TGTGCCAGCAGTCGGACTAGCGCCTCCTACAATGAGCAGTTCTTC